This paragraph covers one TCR beta chain sequence. This entry is derived from a study of early T cells in non-severe SARS-CoV-2 infection. TCRdb processed the 5' RACE reads anew with MiXCR; each CDR3 protein has one entry. Among tens of thousands of distinct CDR3 sequences listed, 5% to 6.5% were seen once. The specimen was whole blood, collected at baseline. The receptor was isolated from an adult who was a healthcare worker with PCR-confirmed SARS-CoV-2 infection or an uninfected control (not recorded which).

CDR3 protein: CSARAWGLNEKLFF. In nucleotides, the CDR3 is TGCAGTGCTAGAGCGTGGGGCCTAAATGAAAAACTGTTTTTT. The chain uses TRBV20-1 and TRBJ1-4; D is possibly TRBD1 (5 bases). The germline CDR1 and CDR2 sequences are DFQATT and SNEGSKA (reference sequence). The CDR3 runs to 14 residues. V was shortened by 1 base and J by 5 bases, with 11 bases between the two germline ends.